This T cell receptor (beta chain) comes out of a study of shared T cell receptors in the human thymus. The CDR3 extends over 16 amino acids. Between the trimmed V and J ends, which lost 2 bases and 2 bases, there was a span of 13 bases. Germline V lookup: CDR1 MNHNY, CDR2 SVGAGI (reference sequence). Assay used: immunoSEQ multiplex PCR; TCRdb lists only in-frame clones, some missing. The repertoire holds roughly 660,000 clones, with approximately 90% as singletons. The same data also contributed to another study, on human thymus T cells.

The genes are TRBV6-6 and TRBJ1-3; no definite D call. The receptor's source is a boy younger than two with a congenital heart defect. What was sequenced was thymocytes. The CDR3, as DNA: TGTGCCAGCAGTTACGATCGGGATCCCCCTGGAAACACCATATATTTT. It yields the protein CASSYDRDPPGNTIYF.